What follows describes a single TCR beta chain. Its specificity is unknown. RNA transcripts were the template, and TCR beta CDR3 regions were amplified from them. HTBI-primed first-round RT-PCR preceded second-round multiplex PCR. TCRdb called the multiplex PCR reads again in MiXCR, with one record for every CDR3 protein. The sample holds just over 600,000 distinct CDR3 sequences, about a fifth seen once. This CDR3 comprises 17 residues. The germline V and J ends were trimmed by 4 bases and 0 bases, with 15 bases remaining between them. Germline assignment: CDR1 KGHDR and CDR2 SFDVKD. Ophthalmopathy not arising within 18 months of follow-up defined hyperthyroidism as stable. These data originate in a study of Graves' ophthalmopathy and Graves' hyperthyroidism. Study results and caveats: Blood contained most expanded thyroid clonotypes exceeding 0.001 frequency.

The TCR comes from a young woman with stable Graves' hyperthyroidism. Some clones in this sample may be carry-over from other donors' samples. Material: peripheral blood. The rearrangement links TRBV24-1 to TRBJ1-5; D unresolved. The CDR3 loop reads CATSDPAAGSSNQPQHF. CDR3 DNA sequence: TGTGCCACCAGTGACCCTGCGGCCGGTTCTAGCAATCAGCCCCAGCATTTT.